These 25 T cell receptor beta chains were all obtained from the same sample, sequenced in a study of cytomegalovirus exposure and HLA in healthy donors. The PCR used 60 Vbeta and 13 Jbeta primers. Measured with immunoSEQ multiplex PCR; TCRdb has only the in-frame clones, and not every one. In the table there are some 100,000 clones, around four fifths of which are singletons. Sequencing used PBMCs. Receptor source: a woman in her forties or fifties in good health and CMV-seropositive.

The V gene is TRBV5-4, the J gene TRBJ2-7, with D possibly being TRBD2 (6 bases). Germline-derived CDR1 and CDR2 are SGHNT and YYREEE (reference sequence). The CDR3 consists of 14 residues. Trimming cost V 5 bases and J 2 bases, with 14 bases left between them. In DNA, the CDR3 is TGTGCCAGCAGTCCCGGGACTGGTCCCTACGAGCAGTACTTC. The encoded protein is CASSPGTGPYEQYF.

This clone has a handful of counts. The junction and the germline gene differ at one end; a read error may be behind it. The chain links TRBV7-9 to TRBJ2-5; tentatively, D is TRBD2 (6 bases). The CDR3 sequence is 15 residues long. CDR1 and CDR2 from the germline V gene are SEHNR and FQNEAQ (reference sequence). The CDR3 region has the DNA TGTTCCAGCAGCTGGCTTGGGGGAGGCGAAGAGACCCAGTACTTC. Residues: CSSSWLGGGEETQYF.

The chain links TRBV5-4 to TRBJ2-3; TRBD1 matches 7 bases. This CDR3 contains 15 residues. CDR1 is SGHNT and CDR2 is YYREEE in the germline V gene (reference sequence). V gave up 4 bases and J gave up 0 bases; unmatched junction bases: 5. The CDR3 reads CASSGGQISTDTQYF. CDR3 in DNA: TGTGCCAGCAGCGGGGGACAGATTAGCACAGATACGCAGTATTTT.

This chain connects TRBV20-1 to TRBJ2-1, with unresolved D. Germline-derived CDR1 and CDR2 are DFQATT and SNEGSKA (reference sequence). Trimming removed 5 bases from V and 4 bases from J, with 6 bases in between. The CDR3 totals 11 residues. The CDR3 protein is CSAPLYNEQFF. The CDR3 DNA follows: TGCAGTGCTCCCCTTTACAATGAGCAGTTCTTC.

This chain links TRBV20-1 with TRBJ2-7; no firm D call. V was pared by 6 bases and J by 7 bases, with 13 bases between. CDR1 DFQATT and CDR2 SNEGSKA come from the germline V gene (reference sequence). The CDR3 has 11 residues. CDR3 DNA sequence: TGCAGTGCAACCAGGCAATCAGAGCAGTACTTC. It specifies CSATRQSEQYF.

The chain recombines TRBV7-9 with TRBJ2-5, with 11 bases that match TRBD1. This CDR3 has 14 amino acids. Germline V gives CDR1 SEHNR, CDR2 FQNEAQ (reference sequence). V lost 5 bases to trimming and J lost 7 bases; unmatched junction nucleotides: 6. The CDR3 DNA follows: TGTGCCAGCAGCCGGCCGGGACAGGGGGTGACCCAGTACTTC. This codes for CASSRPGQGVTQYF.

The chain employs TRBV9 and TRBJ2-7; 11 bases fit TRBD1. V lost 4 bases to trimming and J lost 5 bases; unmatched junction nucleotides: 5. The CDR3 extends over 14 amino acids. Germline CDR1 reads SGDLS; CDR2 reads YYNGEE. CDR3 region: CASSSWDRGDEQYF. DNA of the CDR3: TGTGCCAGCAGCTCTTGGGACAGGGGGGACGAGCAGTACTTC.

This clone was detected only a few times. CDR3 sequence (DNA): TGTGCCAGCAGCCAAGGAGAACAGGTGGCTGGGGCCAACGTCCTGACTTTC. Translated, it gives CASSQGEQVAGANVLTF. This chain joins TRBV4-2 and TRBJ2-6; D is possibly TRBD1 (5 bases). Between the trimmed V and J ends, which lost 1 base and 2 bases, there was a span of 12 bases. CDR3 length: 17 residues. Germline V gene data show CDR1 as LGHNA and CDR2 as YNFKEQ.

CDR3 loop: CASSAGRDTDTQYF. The CDR3 nucleotides read TGTGCCAGCAGTGCTGGGCGGGACACAGATACGCAGTATTTT. The V call is TRBV2, the J call TRBJ2-3; D may be TRBD2 (6 bases). The germline CDR1 and CDR2 sequences are SNHLY and FYNNEI. V was shortened by 4 bases and J by 2 bases, with 10 bases between the two germline ends. The CDR3 extends over 14 amino acids.

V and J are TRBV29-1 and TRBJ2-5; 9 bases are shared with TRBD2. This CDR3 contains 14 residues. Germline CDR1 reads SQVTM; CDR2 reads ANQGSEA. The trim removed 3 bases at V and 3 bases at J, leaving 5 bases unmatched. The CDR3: CSVDNPSGKETQYF. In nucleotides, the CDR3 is TGCAGCGTTGATAATCCTAGCGGGAAAGAGACCCAGTACTTC.

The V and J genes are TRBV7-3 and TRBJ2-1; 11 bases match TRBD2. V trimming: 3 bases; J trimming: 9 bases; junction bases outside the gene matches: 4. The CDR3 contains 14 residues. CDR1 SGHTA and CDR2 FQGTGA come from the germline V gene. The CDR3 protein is CASSLVAGGGEQFF. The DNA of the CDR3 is TGTGCCAGCAGCTTGGTAGCGGGAGGGGGTGAGCAGTTCTTC.

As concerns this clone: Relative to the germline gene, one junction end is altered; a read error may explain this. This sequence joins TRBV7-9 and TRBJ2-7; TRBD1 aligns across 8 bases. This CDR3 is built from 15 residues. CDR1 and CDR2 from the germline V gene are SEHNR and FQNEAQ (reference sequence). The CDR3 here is CSSSPPGQALYEQYF. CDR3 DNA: TGTTCCAGCAGCCCACCGGGACAGGCTCTATACGAGCAGTACTTC.

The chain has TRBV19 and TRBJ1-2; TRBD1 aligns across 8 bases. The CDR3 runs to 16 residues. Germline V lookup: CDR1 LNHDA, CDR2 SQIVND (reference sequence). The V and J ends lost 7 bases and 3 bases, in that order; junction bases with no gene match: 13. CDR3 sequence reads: CASTPTGAGGYYGYTF. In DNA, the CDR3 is TGTGCCAGTACCCCTACGGGGGCAGGGGGCTACTATGGCTACACCTTC.

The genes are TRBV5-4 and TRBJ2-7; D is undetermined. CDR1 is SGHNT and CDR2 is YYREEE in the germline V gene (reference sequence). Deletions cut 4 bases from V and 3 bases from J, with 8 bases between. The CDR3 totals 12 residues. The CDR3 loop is CASSLDGYEQYF. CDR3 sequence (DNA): TGTGCCAGCAGCCTGGACGGCTACGAGCAGTACTTC.

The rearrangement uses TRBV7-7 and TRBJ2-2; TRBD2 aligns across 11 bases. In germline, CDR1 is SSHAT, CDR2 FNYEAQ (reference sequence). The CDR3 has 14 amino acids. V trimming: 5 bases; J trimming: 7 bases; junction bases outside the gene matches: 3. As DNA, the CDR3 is TGTGCCAGCAGCATGGGACTAGCGGTCGGGGAGCTGTTTTTT. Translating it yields CASSMGLAVGELFF.

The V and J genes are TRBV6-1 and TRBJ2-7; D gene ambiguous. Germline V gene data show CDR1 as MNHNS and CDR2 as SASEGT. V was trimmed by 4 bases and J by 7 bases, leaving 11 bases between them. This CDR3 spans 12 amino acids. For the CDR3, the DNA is TGTGCCAGCAGTGCTGGGCGCTGGGAGCAGTACTTC. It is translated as CASSAGRWEQYF.

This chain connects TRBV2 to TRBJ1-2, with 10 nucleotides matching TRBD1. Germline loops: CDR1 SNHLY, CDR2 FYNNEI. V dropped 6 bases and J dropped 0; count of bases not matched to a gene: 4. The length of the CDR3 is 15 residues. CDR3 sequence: CASREDRGANYGYTF. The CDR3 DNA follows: TGTGCCAGCAGAGAGGACAGGGGGGCTAACTATGGCTACACCTTC. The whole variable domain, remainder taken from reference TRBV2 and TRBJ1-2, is EPEVTQTPSHQVTQMGQEVILRCVPISNHLYFYWYRQILGQKVEFLVSFYNNEISEKSEIFDDQFSVERPDGSNFTLKIRSTKLEDSAMYFCASREDRGANYGYTFGSGTRLTVV.

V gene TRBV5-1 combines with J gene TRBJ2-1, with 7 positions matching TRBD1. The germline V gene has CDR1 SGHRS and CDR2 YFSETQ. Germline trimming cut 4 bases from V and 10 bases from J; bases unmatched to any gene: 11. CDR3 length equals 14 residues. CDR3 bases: TGCGCCAGCAGCCCCGGGACAGCCTTAGGGGAGCAGTTCTTC. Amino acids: CASSPGTALGEQFF. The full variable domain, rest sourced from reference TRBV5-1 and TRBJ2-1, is KAGVTQTPRYLIKTRGQQVTLSCSPISGHRSVSWYQQTPGQGLQFLFEYFSETQRNKGNFPGRFSGRQFSNSRSEMNVSTLELGDSALYLCASSPGTALGEQFFGPGTRLTVL.

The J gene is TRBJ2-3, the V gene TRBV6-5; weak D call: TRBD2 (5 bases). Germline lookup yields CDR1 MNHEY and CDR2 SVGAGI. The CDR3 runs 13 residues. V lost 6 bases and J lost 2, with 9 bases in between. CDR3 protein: CASSRGPTDTQYF. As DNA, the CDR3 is TGTGCCAGCAGCCGAGGGCCCACAGATACGCAGTATTTT.

This chain's CDR3 is CASSQDEAGGNEKLFF. CDR3 nucleotides: TGTGCCAGCAGCCAAGATGAGGCGGGAGGTAATGAAAAACTGTTTTTT. The chain combines TRBV4-2 with TRBJ1-4, with unresolved D. The CDR3 is 16 residues long. The germline gives CDR1 LGHNA, CDR2 YNFKEQ. Trimming shortened V by 0 bases and J by 4 bases, and 12 bases separated the two germline ends.

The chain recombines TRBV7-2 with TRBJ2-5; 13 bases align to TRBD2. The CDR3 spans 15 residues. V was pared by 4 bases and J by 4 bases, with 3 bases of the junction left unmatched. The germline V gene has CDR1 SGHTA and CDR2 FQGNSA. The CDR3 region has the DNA TGTGCCAGCAGCTGGACTAGCGGGAGTAGAGAGACCCAGTACTTC. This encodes CASSWTSGSRETQYF. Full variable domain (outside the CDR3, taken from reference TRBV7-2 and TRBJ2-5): GAGVSQSPSNKVTEKGKDVELRCDPISGHTALYWYRQSLGQGLEFLIYFQGNSAPDKSGLPSDRFSAERTGGSVSTLTIQRTQQEDSAVYLCASSWTSGSRETQYFGPGTRLLVL.

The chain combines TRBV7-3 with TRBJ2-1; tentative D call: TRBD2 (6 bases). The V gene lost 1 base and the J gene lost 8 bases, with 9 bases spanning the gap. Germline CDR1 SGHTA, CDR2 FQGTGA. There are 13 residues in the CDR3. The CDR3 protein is CASSLRRGDEQFF. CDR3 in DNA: TGTGCCAGCAGCTTAAGGCGGGGCGATGAGCAGTTCTTC.

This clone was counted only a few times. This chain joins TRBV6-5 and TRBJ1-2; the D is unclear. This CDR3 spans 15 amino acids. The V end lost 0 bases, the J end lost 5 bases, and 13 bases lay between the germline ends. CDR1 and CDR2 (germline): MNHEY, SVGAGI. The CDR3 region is CASSYSTLTTYGYTF. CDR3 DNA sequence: TGTGCCAGCAGTTACTCGACGTTGACTACGTATGGCTACACCTTC.

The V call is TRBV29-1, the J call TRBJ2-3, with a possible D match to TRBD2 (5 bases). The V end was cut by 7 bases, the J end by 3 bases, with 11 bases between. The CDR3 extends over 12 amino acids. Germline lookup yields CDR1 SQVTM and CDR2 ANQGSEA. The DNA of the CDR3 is TGCAGCGCCGAGAGAGGGACAGATACGCAGTATTTT. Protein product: CSAERGTDTQYF.

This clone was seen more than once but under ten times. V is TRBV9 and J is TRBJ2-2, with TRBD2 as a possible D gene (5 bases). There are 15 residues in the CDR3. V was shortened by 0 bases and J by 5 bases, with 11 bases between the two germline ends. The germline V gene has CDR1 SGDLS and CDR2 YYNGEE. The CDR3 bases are TGTGCCAGCAGCGTAGTAGGGAGCGTGACCGGGGAGCTGTTTTTT. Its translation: CASSVVGSVTGELFF.